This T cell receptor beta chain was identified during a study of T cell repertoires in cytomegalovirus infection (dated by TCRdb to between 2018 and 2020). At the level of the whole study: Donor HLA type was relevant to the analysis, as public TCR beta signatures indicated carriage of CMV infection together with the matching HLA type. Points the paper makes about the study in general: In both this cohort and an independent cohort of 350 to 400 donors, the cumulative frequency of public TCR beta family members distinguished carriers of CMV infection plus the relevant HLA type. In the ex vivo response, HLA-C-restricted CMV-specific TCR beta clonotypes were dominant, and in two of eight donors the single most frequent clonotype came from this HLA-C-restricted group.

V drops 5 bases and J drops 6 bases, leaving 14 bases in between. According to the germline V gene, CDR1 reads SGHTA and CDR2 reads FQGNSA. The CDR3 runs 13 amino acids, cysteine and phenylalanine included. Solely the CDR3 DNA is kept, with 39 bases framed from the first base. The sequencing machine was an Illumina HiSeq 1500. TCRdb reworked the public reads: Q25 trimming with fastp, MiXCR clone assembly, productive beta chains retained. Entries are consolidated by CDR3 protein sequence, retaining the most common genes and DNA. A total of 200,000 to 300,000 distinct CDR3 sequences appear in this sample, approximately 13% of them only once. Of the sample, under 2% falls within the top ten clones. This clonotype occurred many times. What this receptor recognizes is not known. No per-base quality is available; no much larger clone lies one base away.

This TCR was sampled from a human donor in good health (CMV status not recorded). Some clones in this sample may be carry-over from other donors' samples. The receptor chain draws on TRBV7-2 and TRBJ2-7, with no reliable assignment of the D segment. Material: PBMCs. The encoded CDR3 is CASSQSPTGEQYF. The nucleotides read TGTGCCAGCAGCCAAAGCCCTACCGGCGAGCAGTACTTC.